The clone carrying this TCR beta chain was detected ten times or more. The antigen is unknown. The data were taken from a study of neurological immune-mediated disorders. Study-level findings and limits: Phylogenetic grouping assigned the repertoires of 18 of 34 multiple sclerosis patients to one related-CDR3 cluster, which constitutes a possible signature.

CDR3 length: 16 amino acids. The V and J ends lost 3 bases and 1 base respectively, with 15 bases between them. The V gene's germline CDR1 is ENHRY and CDR2 SYGVKD. TCRdb itself ran the 5' RACE reads through MiXCR, one entry per CDR3 protein. The sample holds 45,000 or so distinct CDR3 sequences, approximately 3% seen once. The chain has TRBV10-3 and TRBJ2-5; weak D call: TRBD1 (6 bases). The receptor was derived from a woman aged 50 to 60 with multiple sclerosis. The specimen sequenced was PBMCs. DNA of the CDR3: TGTGCCATCAGTGAAGATCTGGGGGCCCCCCAAGAGACCCAGTACTTC. It encodes CAISEDLGAPQETQYF.